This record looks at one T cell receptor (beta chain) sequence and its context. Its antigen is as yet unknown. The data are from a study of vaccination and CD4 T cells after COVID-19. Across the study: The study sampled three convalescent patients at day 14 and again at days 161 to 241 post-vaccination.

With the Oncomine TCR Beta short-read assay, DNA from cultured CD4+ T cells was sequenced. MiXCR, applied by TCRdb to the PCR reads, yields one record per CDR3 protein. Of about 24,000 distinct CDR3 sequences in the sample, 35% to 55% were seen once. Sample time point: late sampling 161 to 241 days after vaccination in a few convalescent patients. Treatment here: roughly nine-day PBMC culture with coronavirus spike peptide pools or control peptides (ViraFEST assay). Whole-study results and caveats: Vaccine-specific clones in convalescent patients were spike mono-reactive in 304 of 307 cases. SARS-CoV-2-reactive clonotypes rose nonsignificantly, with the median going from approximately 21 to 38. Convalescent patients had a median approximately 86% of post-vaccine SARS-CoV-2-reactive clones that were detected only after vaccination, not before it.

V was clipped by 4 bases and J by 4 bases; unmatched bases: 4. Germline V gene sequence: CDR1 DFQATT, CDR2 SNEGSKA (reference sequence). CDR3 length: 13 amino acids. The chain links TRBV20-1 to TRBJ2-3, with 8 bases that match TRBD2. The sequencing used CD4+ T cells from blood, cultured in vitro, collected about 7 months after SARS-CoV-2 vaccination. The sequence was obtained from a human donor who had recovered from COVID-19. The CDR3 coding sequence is TGCAGTGCTAAACGGGAGGGGGCAGATACGCAGTATTTT. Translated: CSAKREGADTQYF.